The text below deals with one TCR beta chain. Antigen specificity is unknown. These data belong to a study of T cell responses to AZD1222 COVID-19 vaccine. Across the whole study: It was second doses at about 4 or about 12 weeks that were pooled.

Germline CDR1 GTSNPN, CDR2 SVGIG (reference sequence). With 5 bases removed from V and 10 bases from J, the gap between germline ends came to 17 bases. The CDR3 is 12 amino acids. Profiling relied on immunoSEQ multiplex PCR, and the TCRdb table lists in-frame clones only, not all of them. This sample has 95,000 to 100,000 clones, with more than 70% found just once. Study-wide results and limits: Breadth and depth of Spike-specific TCRs rose after two AZD1222 doses. Clonal diversity was possibly underestimated; the donors were predominantly white British and more often female. Among spike-specific TCRs, nearly half reportedly target unmutated variant regions.

The sample was peripheral blood, taken on day 0 of AZD1222 vaccination. This sequence was found in an adult in good health. The rearrangement links TRBV30 to TRBJ1-1; D not certain. The CDR3: CAWGPEGLGAFF. CDR3 DNA: TGTGCCTGGGGCCCGGAAGGATTGGGAGCTTTCTTT.